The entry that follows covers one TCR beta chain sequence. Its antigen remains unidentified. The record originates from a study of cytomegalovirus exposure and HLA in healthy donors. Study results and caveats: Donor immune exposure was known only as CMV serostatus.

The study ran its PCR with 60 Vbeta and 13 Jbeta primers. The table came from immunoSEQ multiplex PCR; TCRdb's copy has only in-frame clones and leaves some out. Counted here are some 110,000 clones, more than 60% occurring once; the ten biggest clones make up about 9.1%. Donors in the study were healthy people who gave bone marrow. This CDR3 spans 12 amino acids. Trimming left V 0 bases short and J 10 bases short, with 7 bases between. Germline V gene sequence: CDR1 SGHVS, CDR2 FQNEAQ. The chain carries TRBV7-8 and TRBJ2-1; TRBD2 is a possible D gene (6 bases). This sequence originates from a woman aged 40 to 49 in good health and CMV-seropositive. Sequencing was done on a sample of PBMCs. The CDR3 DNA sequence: TGTGCCAGCAGCTTAGCGGCGGGGGAGCAGTTCTTC. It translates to CASSLAAGEQFF.